Listed here are 28 T cell receptor beta chains from one sample, sequenced in a study of OX40 agonist ivuxolimab in advanced cancers. Sequencing used immunoSEQ multiplex PCR; TCRdb keeps in-frame clones, though not all of them. The data show tens of thousands of clones, approximately 90% seen once. This sample comprised CD4+ or CD8+ T cells sorted from blood, obtained in a trial of the OX40 agonist ivuxolimab. All receptors come from an adult with an advanced solid tumor such as melanoma, head and neck, liver or kidney cancer.

The V gene is TRBV11-2, the J gene TRBJ2-5; D might be TRBD1 (5 bases). Germline V gene lookup returns CDR1 SGHAT and CDR2 FQNNGV. V dropped 7 bases and J dropped 1 base, with 16 bases sitting between them. The CDR3 contains 15 residues. CDR3 in DNA: TGTGCCAGCACCTTGGGGCTTCGAGCCCAAGAGACCCAGTACTTC. Translating gives CASTLGLRAQETQYF.

The chain couples TRBV7-8 to TRBJ2-1; TRBD2 agrees at 12 bases. The germline V gene encodes CDR1 SGHVS and CDR2 FQNEAQ. The CDR3 has 21 amino acids. V lost 5 bases to trimming and J lost 5 bases; unmatched junction nucleotides: 22. CDR3 amino acids: CASSPTGKRLAGGFFHNEQFF. Written as DNA, the CDR3 is TGTGCCAGCAGCCCCACAGGAAAGCGGCTAGCGGGAGGGTTTTTCCACAATGAGCAGTTCTTC.

The genes are TRBV27 and TRBJ1-2; 7 positions agree with TRBD1. The CDR3 is 13 amino acids. Per germline, CDR1 MNHEY and CDR2 SMNVEV (reference sequence). After removal of 3 bases from V and 8 bases from J, the junction contained 6 bases not matched to a gene. Written as DNA, the CDR3 is TGTGCCAGCAGTTTGAGACAGGGAGTAGGCTACACCTTC. It yields the protein CASSLRQGVGYTF.

This chain links TRBV2 with TRBJ1-3, with 7 bases matching TRBD1. Trimming cost V 7 bases and J 3 bases; bases outside gene matches: 12. CDR1 SNHLY and CDR2 FYNNEI come from the germline V gene. CDR3 size: 16 residues. CDR3 region: CASTSLGGDRGNTIYF. DNA for the CDR3: TGTGCCAGCACCTCTCTAGGGGGCGATCGTGGAAACACCATATATTTT.

This clone was observed once. The chain uses TRBV19 and TRBJ1-5, with D possibly matching TRBD1 (6 bases). V lost 7 bases, J lost 7 bases, and 20 bases lay in between. This CDR3 is 15 amino acids long. Germline V gives CDR1 LNHDA, CDR2 SQIVND (reference sequence). The CDR3 here is CASTPARQGMQPQHF. Here the CDR3 DNA reads TGTGCCAGTACCCCGGCGCGGCAGGGGATGCAGCCCCAGCATTTT.

V is TRBV11-2 and J is TRBJ1-2; TRBD1 is a possible D gene (5 bases). The ends were cut back, 4 bases at V and 5 bases at J, with 23 bases in the middle. Germline V CDR1 and CDR2: SGHAT, FQNNGV. The CDR3 runs to 17 residues. As DNA, the CDR3 is TGTGCCAGCAGCTCAGCGGTAGGGGTCTTTACGGGATATGGCTACACCTTC. Translation: CASSSAVGVFTGYGYTF.

J is TRBJ2-7 and V is TRBV19; 11 bases match TRBD1. The V gene's germline CDR1 is LNHDA and CDR2 SQIVND (reference sequence). With 5 bases clipped from V and 3 bases from J, the junction kept 6 bases outside the gene matches. This CDR3 has 15 amino acids. CDR3 in amino acids: CASSSPGQGVYEQYF. The CDR3 DNA follows: TGTGCCAGTAGTTCACCGGGACAGGGGGTCTACGAGCAGTACTTC.

The DNA for the CDR3 is TGTGCCAGCAGCCCCGGGACTAGCGGGGGGTACGAGCAGTACTTC. Translated, it gives CASSPGTSGGYEQYF. The chain carries TRBV7-7 and TRBJ2-7; 15 nucleotides align to TRBD2. Germline lookup yields CDR1 SSHAT and CDR2 FNYEAQ (reference sequence). V dropped 5 bases and J dropped 4; count of bases not matched to a gene: 3. The CDR3 length is 15 residues.

The gene calls are TRBV27 and TRBJ1-1, with D hard to call. V gave up 3 bases and J gave up 0 bases, with 14 bases separating them. There are 16 residues in the CDR3. Per germline, CDR1 MNHEY and CDR2 SMNVEV (reference sequence). The DNA for the CDR3 is TGTGCCAGCAGTTTCCTCCCGACGGGGATGAACACTGAAGCTTTCTTT. It yields the protein CASSFLPTGMNTEAFF.

The genes are TRBV7-2 and TRBJ2-7; no reliable D call. The V gene's germline CDR1 is SGHTA and CDR2 FQGNSA. CDR3 length: 14 residues. The germline V and J ends were trimmed by 3 bases and 2 bases, with 11 bases remaining between them. In DNA, the CDR3 is TGTGCCAGCAGCTTCCCGGGCGAGACCTACGAGCAGTACTTC. Translated, it gives CASSFPGETYEQYF.

CDR3 DNA sequence: TGTGCCAGCAGCTTAGCCCCTAGCGGGAGAGGAGGTGAGCAGTTCTTC. Translating gives CASSLAPSGRGGEQFF. This chain links TRBV7-8 with TRBJ2-1, with TRBD2 identical over 10 bases. V lost 0 bases, J lost 9 bases, and 8 bases stayed unmatched. The CDR3 has 16 amino acids. Germline V gene sequence: CDR1 SGHVS, CDR2 FQNEAQ.

V gene TRBV28 combines with J gene TRBJ1-5, with D unclear. This CDR3 comprises 15 residues. In germline, CDR1 is MDHEN, CDR2 SYDVKM. The V and J ends lost 1 base and 0 bases respectively, with 7 bases between them. The DNA of the CDR3 is TGTGCCAGCAGTTTATTCGGGGTTAGCAATCAGCCCCAGCATTTT. Translating gives CASSLFGVSNQPQHF.

V gene TRBV11-2 combines with J gene TRBJ2-7, with 7 bases fitting TRBD1. The CDR3 extends over 15 amino acids. The V segment lost 5 bases and the J segment 0 bases; nucleotides outside the gene matches: 7. CDR1 is SGHAT and CDR2 is FQNNGV in the germline V gene. The CDR3 here is CASSVTGTASYEQYF. The CDR3 DNA follows: TGTGCCAGCAGCGTGACCGGGACAGCCTCCTACGAGCAGTACTTC.

A single count supports this clone. The CDR3 DNA sequence: TGTGCCAGCAGCCCGGGGGGCGGGACCTTTGGGGAGACCCAGTACTTC. Protein: CASSPGGGTFGETQYF. The gene calls are TRBV11-3 and TRBJ2-5, with TRBD2 as a possible D gene (7 bases). This CDR3 has 16 residues. CDR1 and CDR2 from the germline V gene are SGHNT and YENEEA. Trimming stripped 5 bases from V and 5 bases from J, with 21 bases between.

V is TRBV4-1 and J is TRBJ1-1; D is perhaps TRBD1 (5 bases). Trimming pared 3 bases from V and 6 bases from J, leaving 5 bases between. The germline gives CDR1 MGHRA, CDR2 YSYEKL. CDR3 size: 11 residues. CDR3 sequence reads: CASSQGAEAFF. In DNA form, the CDR3 reads TGCGCCAGCAGCCAGGGGGCTGAAGCTTTCTTT.

In its sample, this clone was seen once. The genes are TRBV6-5 and TRBJ1-1; D may be TRBD1 (5 bases). The germline CDR1 and CDR2 sequences are MNHEY and SVGAGI. V lost 6 bases and J lost 4, with 12 bases in between. This CDR3 comprises 13 residues. The CDR3 coding sequence is TGTGCCAGCAGCCCCGGGACGTTCACTGAAGCTTTCTTT. It is translated as CASSPGTFTEAFF.

V and J are TRBV7-3 and TRBJ2-3; D is perhaps TRBD2 (6 bases). The CDR3 runs to 14 residues. Germline lookup yields CDR1 SGHTA and CDR2 FQGTGA. With 2 bases removed from V and 2 bases from J, the gap between germline ends came to 8 bases. The CDR3 loop is CASSLGGFTDTQYF. CDR3 nucleotides: TGTGCCAGCAGCTTAGGGGGGTTCACAGATACGCAGTATTTT.

The CDR3 DNA sequence: TGTGCCAGCAGTTACTTCCTGGCTAGCGGGGGCGGGGAGCTGTTTTTT. Amino acids: CASSYFLASGGGELFF. The chain couples TRBV6-5 to TRBJ2-2; 10 nucleotides match TRBD2. Germline trimming cut 1 base from V and 7 bases from J; bases unmatched to any gene: 6. Per germline, CDR1 MNHEY and CDR2 SVGAGI. This CDR3 comprises 16 residues.

The chain joins TRBV11-2 to TRBJ2-1; possibly TRBD2 for D (7 bases). V lost 4 bases and J 6 bases, leaving 16 bases between the germline ends. Germline V gene lookup returns CDR1 SGHAT and CDR2 FQNNGV. This CDR3 comprises 15 residues. The CDR3 region has the DNA TGTGCCAGCAGCTCCGGGGGGCTAGACCCCAATGAGCAGTTCTTC. As protein: CASSSGGLDPNEQFF.

The gene calls are TRBV5-4 and TRBJ2-4; TRBD2 is a possible D gene (5 bases). V lost 0 bases and J lost 0, with 16 bases in between. Germline CDR1 SGHNT, CDR2 YYREEE (reference sequence). There are 18 residues in the CDR3. CDR3 sequence: CASSLAGFGSIAKNIQYF. Written as DNA, the CDR3 is TGTGCCAGCAGCTTGGCGGGGTTCGGAAGTATAGCCAAAAACATTCAGTACTTC. Full variable domain (rest looked up from reference TRBV5-4 and TRBJ2-4): ETGVTQSPTHLIKTRGQQVTLRCSSQSGHNTVSWYQQALGQGPQFIFQYYREEENGRGNFPPRFSGLQFPNYSSELNVNALELDDSALYLCASSLAGFGSIAKNIQYFGAGTRLSVL.

This rearrangement joins TRBV9 to TRBJ1-1, with 7 bases that match TRBD1. CDR1 SGDLS and CDR2 YYNGEE come from the germline V gene. Germline trimming cut 3 bases from V and 1 base from J; bases unmatched to any gene: 9. The CDR3 contains 16 residues. CDR3 DNA sequence: TGTGCCAGCAGCGCGTTCTTGGGACAGACGAACACTGAAGCTTTCTTT. Its protein product is CASSAFLGQTNTEAFF. The full variable domain, completed using reference TRBV9 and TRBJ1-1, is DSGVTQTPKHLITATGQRVTLRCSPRSGDLSVYWYQQSLDQGLQFLIQYYNGEERAKGNILERFSAQQFPDLHSELNLSSLELGDSALYFCASSAFLGQTNTEAFFGQGTRLTVV.

The genes are TRBV15 and TRBJ2-3; 7 nucleotides agree with TRBD2. Losses at the gene ends were 5 bases for V and 3 bases for J; bases not matched to a gene: 8. The CDR3 contains 15 residues. Per the germline V gene, CDR1 is LNHNV and CDR2 is YYDKDF (reference sequence). The CDR3 protein is CATSLSGGWTDTQYF. The CDR3 DNA follows: TGTGCCACCAGCCTATCGGGGGGTTGGACAGATACGCAGTATTTT. The full variable domain, in which reference TRBV15 and TRBJ2-3 provide the parts outside the CDR3, is DAMVIQNPRYQVTQFGKPVTLSCSQTLNHNVMYWYQQKSSQAPKLLFHYYDKDFNNEADTPDNFQSRRPNTSFCFLDIRSPGLGDTAMYLCATSLSGGWTDTQYFGPGTRLTVL.

This clone is judged medium-sized. No DNA is shown, since the ends of the CDR3 on it are uncertain; the CDR3 is the one TCRdb lists. The rearrangement joins TRBV7-6 to TRBJ2-7; whether TRBD1, the table's D call, matches the DNA was not checked. The CDR3 sequence runs 14 residues, both termini included. Germline V lookup: CDR1 SGHVS, CDR2 FNYEAQ. The CDR3 here is CASSFGPGDYEQYF.

CDR3 in DNA: TGTGCCAGCAGCCTAGGGAGGGCGGGTCGGAACTCTGGGGCCAACGTCCTGACTTTC. This sequence encodes CASSLGRAGRNSGANVLTF. The chain uses TRBV7-6 and TRBJ2-6; 7 nucleotides agree with TRBD2. V was clipped by 5 bases and J by 0 bases; unmatched bases: 13. This CDR3 contains 19 residues. CDR1 and CDR2 from the germline V gene are SGHVS and FNYEAQ.

The gene calls are TRBV9 and TRBJ2-4; 9 bases match TRBD1. There are 14 residues in the CDR3. Losses at the gene ends were 3 bases for V and 8 bases for J; bases not matched to a gene: 6. CDR1 and CDR2 from the germline V gene are SGDLS and YYNGEE. The CDR3 DNA follows: TGTGCCAGCAGCGCGGGACAGGGTCCGGACATTCAGTACTTC. This codes for CASSAGQGPDIQYF.

The chain is built from TRBV27 and TRBJ1-3, with D possibly being TRBD1 (5 bases). The V gene's germline CDR1 is MNHEY and CDR2 SMNVEV (reference sequence). Deletions cut 5 bases from V and 0 bases from J, with 11 bases between. This CDR3 comprises 15 residues. CDR3 sequence: CASSVDTNSGNTIYF. Here the CDR3 DNA reads TGTGCCAGCAGTGTGGACACAAACTCTGGAAACACCATATATTTT.

V usage is TRBV6-6 and J usage is TRBJ2-7; D unresolved. The CDR3 contains 15 residues. Trimming removed 8 bases from V and 4 bases from J, with 21 bases in between. Per the germline V gene, CDR1 is MNHNY and CDR2 is SVGAGI (reference sequence). CDR3 bases: TGTGCCAGCTCAGTTGAATTTGGCGTTACATACGAGCAGTACTTC. Protein product: CASSVEFGVTYEQYF.

This clone showed up just a few times. The chain has TRBV7-3 and TRBJ2-3, with 7 positions matching TRBD2. V was pared by 4 bases and J by 6 bases, with 7 bases of the junction left unmatched. This CDR3 comprises 14 residues. Looked up from germline, CDR1 is SGHTA and CDR2 is FQGTGA. CDR3 nucleotide sequence: TGTGCCAGCAGCTCGAGCGGGAATATCGATACGCAGTATTTT. Its translation is CASSSSGNIDTQYF.